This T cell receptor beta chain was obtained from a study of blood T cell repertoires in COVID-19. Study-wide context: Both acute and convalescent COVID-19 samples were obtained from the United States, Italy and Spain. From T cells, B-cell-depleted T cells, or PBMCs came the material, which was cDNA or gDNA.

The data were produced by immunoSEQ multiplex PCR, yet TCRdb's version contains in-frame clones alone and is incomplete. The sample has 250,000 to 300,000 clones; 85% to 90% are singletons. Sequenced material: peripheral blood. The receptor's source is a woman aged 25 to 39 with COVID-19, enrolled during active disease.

This CDR3 is CASRGEGHGYTF. DNA for the CDR3: TGCGCCAGCCGGGGGGAGGGTCATGGCTACACCTTC. J is TRBJ1-2 and V is TRBV5-1; tentative D call: TRBD1 (5 bases). This CDR3 region has 12 residues. V was trimmed by 7 bases and J by 6 bases, leaving 13 bases between them. Germline assignment: CDR1 SGHRS and CDR2 YFSETQ.